The sequence of this TCR beta chain was determined in a study of identifying expanded T cells in peripheral blood. Study-wide points: Differentially abundant clones: roughly 1.2 between replicates, around 16 at approximately 13 days, approximately 19 at four.

In the case of this clone: Its antigen remains unidentified.

TCRdb keeps only in-frame clones here, not all; method: immunoSEQ multiplex PCR. Of approximately 100,000 clones listed, around nine tenths are singletons. The specimen sequenced was blood. The receptor was derived from a person aged 18 to 70 in good health.

The DNA for the CDR3 is TGCGCCAGCAGCTTGACGGAAACAGGGACCGGAAACACCATATATTTT. This translates into CASSLTETGTGNTIYF. The chain uses TRBV5-1 and TRBJ1-3; perhaps TRBD1 as D (6 bases). CDR1 is SGHRS and CDR2 is YFSETQ in the germline V gene. Trimming removed 1 base from V and 4 bases from J, with 15 bases in between. The CDR3 is 16 amino acids.